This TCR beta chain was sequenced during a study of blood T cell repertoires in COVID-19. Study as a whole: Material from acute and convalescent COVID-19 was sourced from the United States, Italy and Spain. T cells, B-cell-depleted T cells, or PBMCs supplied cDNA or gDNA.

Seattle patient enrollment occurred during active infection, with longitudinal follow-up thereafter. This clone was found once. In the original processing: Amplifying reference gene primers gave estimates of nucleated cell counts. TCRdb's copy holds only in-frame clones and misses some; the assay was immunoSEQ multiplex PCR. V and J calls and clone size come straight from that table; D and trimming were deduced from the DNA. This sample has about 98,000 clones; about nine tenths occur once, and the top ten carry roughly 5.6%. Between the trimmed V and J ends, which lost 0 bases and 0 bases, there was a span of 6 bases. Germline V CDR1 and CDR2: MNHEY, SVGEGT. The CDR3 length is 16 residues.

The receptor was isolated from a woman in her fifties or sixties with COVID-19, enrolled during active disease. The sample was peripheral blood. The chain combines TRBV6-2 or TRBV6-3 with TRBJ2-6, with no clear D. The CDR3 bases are TGTGCCAGCAGTTACTCGCTAGTCTCTGGGGCCAACGTCCTGACTTTC. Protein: CASSYSLVSGANVLTF.